This TCR beta chain originates from a study of T cell responses to AZD1222 COVID-19 vaccine. The assay was immunoSEQ multiplex PCR, and TCRdb's table has in-frame clones only and misses some. The sample carries about 150,000 clones, about 94% recorded once. Study results and limitations: At 160-218 and 743-854, vaccine-associated CD4 TCRs were dominant, and they spanned spike. Just a handful of AZD1222 recipients tested seropositive at baseline. Donor demographics were predominantly white British with a female majority; clonal diversity may be underestimated.

This clone was found once. Its matching antigen is unknown. The sequence was collected from an adult who received the AZD1222 COVID-19 vaccine. Sequencing used peripheral blood, obtained 28 days after the second AZD1222 dose.

CDR3 coding DNA: TGTGCCAGCAGCGACCCGGGACTAGCGGGAGGGCCCAATGAGCAGTTCTTC. This encodes CASSDPGLAGGPNEQFF. This chain connects TRBV9 to TRBJ2-1, with TRBD2 identical over 16 bases. Germline V gene sequence: CDR1 SGDLS, CDR2 YYNGEE. The CDR3 covers 17 residues. Unmatched junction bases numbered 6, after V lost 3 bases and J lost 6 bases. The complete variable domain, with remaining parts taken from reference TRBV9 and TRBJ2-1, reads DSGVTQTPKHLITATGQRVTLRCSPRSGDLSVYWYQQSLDQGLQFLIQYYNGEERAKGNILERFSAQQFPDLHSELNLSSLELGDSALYFCASSDPGLAGGPNEQFFGPGTRLTVL.